These T cell receptor beta chains were read from a single sample in a study of PD-1 blockade in classical Hodgkin lymphoma. The data were produced by immunoSEQ multiplex PCR, yet TCRdb's version contains in-frame clones alone and is incomplete. In the table there are approximately 79,000 clones, 80% to 95% of which are singletons. Specimen: peripheral blood mononuclear cells (PBMCs), collected before the second cycle of nivolumab. Receptors originate from a human donor with classical Hodgkin lymphoma. The CDR3 runs from the conserved cysteine through the conserved F or W. The D gene is left open where the match is weak. Rows give clone size only sometimes, using once, few, many, or a class for an expanded clone.

TGCGCCAGCGAGGGACAGGAGAACACCGGGGAGCTGTTTTTT | CASEGQENTGELFF | TRBV5-1 | TRBD1 | TRBJ2-2 | .
TGTGCCTGGGGGACTGGGATGACGAACACTGAAGCTTTCTTT | CAWGTGMTNTEAFF | TRBV30 | . | TRBJ1-1 | few
TGTGCCAGCAGCGTAGCGGGAGGGCCGAATACGCAGTATTTT | CASSVAGGPNTQYF | TRBV9 | TRBD2 | TRBJ2-3 | .
TGTGCCAGCAGTTTACTTAACAGGGGTGGCTACACCTTC | CASSLLNRGGYTF | TRBV28 | TRBD1 | TRBJ1-2 | .
TGTGCCAGTAGTATCTCGCTAGCGAGATACGAGCAGTACTTC | CASSISLARYEQYF | TRBV19 | . | TRBJ2-7 | .
TGTGCCAGTAGTATAGCCCTTCAGGGCGGAGGGGTGTACGAGCAGTACTTC | CASSIALQGGGVYEQYF | TRBV19 | . | TRBJ2-7 | .
TGTGCCAGCAGGCCCCTAGCGGAAGAGACCCAGTACTTC | CASRPLAEETQYF | TRBV27 | TRBD2 | TRBJ2-5 | .
TGCGCCAGCAGCTCTCCCTTTGATGGTGGGAGGGGAGAGACCCAGTACTTC | CASSSPFDGGRGETQYF | TRBV5-1 | TRBD2 | TRBJ2-5 | once
TGTGCCAGCAGCGCGGGACTAGCGGGAGAGACAGATACGCAGTATTTT | CASSAGLAGETDTQYF | TRBV2 | TRBD2 | TRBJ2-3 | few
TGTGCCAGCAGTTTAGCGGATCAGGGCTACACCTTC | CASSLADQGYTF | TRBV28 | . | TRBJ1-2 | .
TGCGCCAGCAGCAACGGACAGGGGGCGGGAGGGGCCAACGTCCTGACTTTC | CASSNGQGAGGANVLTF | TRBV5-1 | TRBD1 | TRBJ2-6 | .
TGTGCCAGCAGCTTGGGACCAGACCTCCCCGAGCAGTTCTTC | CASSLGPDLPEQFF | TRBV5-4 | . | TRBJ2-1 | .
TGCGCCAGCAGCCAAGAGGAACTAGCGGGAGGGATGACAGATACGCAGTATTTT | CASSQEELAGGMTDTQYF | TRBV4-1 | TRBD2 | TRBJ2-3 | .
TGCAGTGCTAGTGCCGGCGGGGAGCTGTTTTTT | CSASAGGELFF | TRBV20-1 | . | TRBJ2-2 | .
TGTGCCAGCAGCCTCTGGGGGAACTATGGCTACACCTTC | CASSLWGNYGYTF | TRBV7-3 | . | TRBJ1-2 | .
TGCGCCAGCAGCCAACGACTAGCGGGAGCGTCAACTGGTGAGCAGTACTTC | CASSQRLAGASTGEQYF | TRBV4-1 | TRBD2 | TRBJ2-7 | .
TGTGCCAGCAGTTCGGAGGAGGGGAGTGAAAAACTGTTTTTT | CASSSEEGSEKLFF | TRBV27 | . | TRBJ1-4 | .
TGTGCCAGCAGCCAAGAGTGGGTCATTTCCTACGAGCAGTACTTC | CASSQEWVISYEQYF | TRBV4-2 | . | TRBJ2-7 | .
TGTGCCAGCAGCTTGTCCGGCCGGTACACTGAAGCTTTCTTT | CASSLSGRYTEAFF | TRBV5-6 | . | TRBJ1-1 | .
TGTGCCAGCAGTGGGGGCCCGAGGGGGCGGGAGACCCAGTACTTC | CASSGGPRGRETQYF | TRBV6-1 | TRBD1 | TRBJ2-5 | .
TGTGCCAGCAGTATAGGACAGGGGGTTTATGGCTACACCTTC | CASSIGQGVYGYTF | TRBV6-1 | TRBD1 | TRBJ1-2 | .
TGTGCCAGTAGTTTCGACAGGGAGTACGAGCAGTACTTC | CASSFDREYEQYF | TRBV19 | TRBD1 | TRBJ2-7 | once
TGTGCCAGCAGCTTAGATAGGACTAGCGTCAATGAGCAGTTCTTC | CASSLDRTSVNEQFF | TRBV11-1 | TRBD2 | TRBJ2-1 | .
TGTGCCAGCAGTGAATCTTCGGGCTCTGGGGCCAACGTCCTGACTTTC | CASSESSGSGANVLTF | TRBV25-1 | . | TRBJ2-6 | few
TGTGCCAGCAGTTGGTCTAGCGGGAGAGTCCTACAAGAGACCCAGTACTTC | CASSWSSGRVLQETQYF | TRBV28 | TRBD2 | TRBJ2-5 | .
TGTGCCAGCAGCTTACAATCGGCTAGCGGGAGTAAGCAGTTCTTC | CASSLQSASGSKQFF | TRBV7-3 | TRBD2 | TRBJ2-1 | once
TGTGCCAGCAGTGAGCCGATTATACACTCCTACAATGAGCAGTTCTTC | CASSEPIIHSYNEQFF | TRBV6-1 | . | TRBJ2-1 | .
TGTGCCAGCAGTTTCCTACTAGCGGGCGTTTCTAGCACAGATACGCAGTATTTT | CASSFLLAGVSSTDTQYF | TRBV28 | TRBD2 | TRBJ2-3 | .
TGTGCCAGCAGTTACGAGGGAGGCAATCAGCCCCAGCATTTT | CASSYEGGNQPQHF | TRBV6-5 | . | TRBJ1-5 | .
TGTGCCAGCACCGAGGGACAGGGTAGGCATAACTACGAGCAGTACTTC | CASTEGQGRHNYEQYF | TRBV27 | TRBD1 | TRBJ2-7 | .
TGCGCCAGCAGTGAATCCGGCGGGGTCGGAAACACCATATATTTT | CASSESGGVGNTIYF | TRBV10-1 | . | TRBJ1-3 | .
TGCGCCAGCAGACTAGAGACTAGCTTGGTCGGGGAGCTGTTTTTT | CASRLETSLVGELFF | TRBV10-2 | TRBD2 | TRBJ2-2 | .
TGTGCCAGCAGCCTAATTGGACAGGGTCCCGGGAGGGCCAACAATGAGCAGTTCTTC | CASSLIGQGPGRANNEQFF | TRBV5-5 | . | TRBJ2-1 | once
TGTGCCAGCAGCGTAGCTCCCGGGACAGGAGACACTGAAGCTTTCTTT | CASSVAPGTGDTEAFF | TRBV9 | TRBD1 | TRBJ1-1 | .
TGCGCCAGCAGCCAAGATGCTAGCGGGTGGACCGGGGAGCTGTTTTTT | CASSQDASGWTGELFF | TRBV4-1 | TRBD2 | TRBJ2-2 | few
TGTGCCAGAAGTAACCGGGAGGATACGCAGTATTTT | CARSNREDTQYF | TRBV5-3 | . | TRBJ2-3 | .
TGTGCCAGTAGTCCCTCAGGGACAGGCCCCCACACTGAAGCTTTCTTT | CASSPSGTGPHTEAFF | TRBV19 | TRBD1 | TRBJ1-1 | .
TGTGCCTGGAGTCAGTCCTATGGCTACACCTTC | CAWSQSYGYTF | TRBV30 | . | TRBJ1-2 | .
TGTGCCAGCAATCTGCCGGGACAGGGGACCTACGAGCAGTACTTC | CASNLPGQGTYEQYF | TRBV2 | TRBD1 | TRBJ2-7 | .
TGTGCCAGCAGCAAATATGCTAGCGGGAGTTCTTACTCCTACAATGAGCAGTTCTTC | CASSKYASGSSYSYNEQFF | TRBV21-1 | . | TRBJ2-1 | once
TGTGCCTGGGGACAGGACCAGCTCGACCTTTCCTACGAGCAGTACTTC | CAWGQDQLDLSYEQYF | TRBV30 | TRBD1 | TRBJ2-7 | .
TGCGCCAGCAGCCAAGCCATAGGGACAGGGGGGTACGAGCAGTACTTC | CASSQAIGTGGYEQYF | TRBV4-1 | TRBD1 | TRBJ2-7 | .
TGTGCCAGCAGTTTTCAGGACAGGTATACGCAGTATTTT | CASSFQDRYTQYF | TRBV28 | TRBD1 | TRBJ2-3 | few
TGTGCCAGCAGTTCGGGACTTTCTGAGCAGTTCTTC | CASSSGLSEQFF | TRBV28 | . | TRBJ2-1 | .
TGTGCCAGCAGTTACACGGACAGGGTCTACGAGCAGTACTTC | CASSYTDRVYEQYF | TRBV6-5 | TRBD1 | TRBJ2-7 | .
TGTGCCAGCAGGAAACAGGGCCGGGGCTACACCTTC | CASRKQGRGYTF | TRBV9 | . | TRBJ1-2 | .
TGTGCCAGCAGTTTATGGGCAGCGACTAGCGGGAGAACCTACGAGCAGTACTTC | CASSLWAATSGRTYEQYF | TRBV27 | TRBD2 | TRBJ2-7 | .
TGTGCCAGCAGCTTGTCCCCCGCCGGGAACACTGAAGCTTTCTTT | CASSLSPAGNTEAFF | TRBV5-6 | . | TRBJ1-1 | .
TGTGCCAGCAGCCCCAACACTGAAGCTTTCTTT | CASSPNTEAFF | TRBV9 | . | TRBJ1-1 | .
TGCAGCGTTGTTTCGGCAGGGCGCGACGGCTACACCTTC | CSVVSAGRDGYTF | TRBV29-1 | . | TRBJ1-2 | .
TGCGCCAGCAGCTTGATGCTTGGGCAGGCCTATGGCTACACCTTC | CASSLMLGQAYGYTF | TRBV5-1 | . | TRBJ1-2 | .
TGCGCCAGCAGCACGTCCTGGGGAGCTCAAGAGACCCAGTACTTC | CASSTSWGAQETQYF | TRBV5-1 | . | TRBJ2-5 | .
TGTGCCAGCAGACGGGACAATCCCACCGGGGAGCTGTTTTTT | CASRRDNPTGELFF | TRBV6-1 | . | TRBJ2-2 | .
TGCGCCAGCAGCCGGGGGACAGGGGATGCCAAAAATGAAAAACTGTTTTTT | CASSRGTGDAKNEKLFF | TRBV4-1 | TRBD1 | TRBJ1-4 | .
TGTGCCTGGACGGTGGGAGGATTCAATCAGCCCCAGCATTTT | CAWTVGGFNQPQHF | TRBV30 | . | TRBJ1-5 | .
TGCGCCAGCAGTGAGGGTGTAAACACCGGGGAGCTGTTTTTT | CASSEGVNTGELFF | TRBV10-1 | . | TRBJ2-2 | .
TGTGCCAGCAGCTTGGGGAAACTGGGCCTACCCTACGAGCAGTACTTC | CASSLGKLGLPYEQYF | TRBV5-8 | . | TRBJ2-7 | once
TGTGCCAGCAGTTCGACACCGGGACTAGCGGGAGTCGAGCAGTACTTC | CASSSTPGLAGVEQYF | TRBV27 | TRBD2 | TRBJ2-7 | .
TGTGCCTGGAGTTCCCGAGGAGGGGCCCTTAACACTGAAGCTTTCTTT | CAWSSRGGALNTEAFF | TRBV30 | . | TRBJ1-1 | .
TGCGCCAGCAGCTATATCCCCGAAGAGACCCAGTACTTC | CASSYIPEETQYF | TRBV5-1 | . | TRBJ2-5 | .